The rows below give T cell receptor beta chains drawn from one sample of a study of T cell repertoires in cytomegalovirus infection. TCRdb re-called the reads through MiXCR, storing one row per CDR3 protein. In the table there are 600,000 to 800,000 distinct CDR3 sequences, 20% to 25% of which are singletons. Sequencing was done on a sample of CD8+ T cells from PBMCs. Every receptor here comes from a human donor in good health (CMV status not recorded). Some clones in this sample may be carry-over from other donors' samples. Both conserved end residues are part of each CDR3. A D gene is named only where the DNA matches it firmly. Rows may omit the clone size; those that give it use once, few, many or a size class.

>few|NA|TRBV6-5|TRBJ2-7
CASSPGRGMEQYF
TGTGCCAGCAGTCCAGGCCGTGGGATGGAGCAGTACTTC
>few|TRBD1|TRBV12-3/TRBV12-4|TRBJ1-2
CASSLAVQGFRYGYTF
TGTGCCAGCAGTTTAGCGGTACAGGGGTTTCGCTATGGCTACACCTTC
>many|TRBD2|TRBV7-2|TRBJ2-3
CASSFPTSGGETTDTQYF
TGTGCCAGCAGCTTTCCCACTAGCGGGGGGGAGACCACAGATACGCAGTATTTT
>NA|NA|TRBV28|TRBJ2-2
CASGDRIVTGELFF
TGTGCCAGCGGAGACAGGATTGTTACCGGGGAGCTGTTTTTT
>few|NA|TRBV2|TRBJ2-3
CASSARYTQYF
TGTGCCAGCAGTGCCCGTTATACGCAGTATTTT
>NA|NA|TRBV7-4|TRBJ2-3
CASSFREQDTDTQYF
TGTGCCAGCAGCTTTCGGGAGCAGGACACAGATACGCAGTATTTT
>few|NA|TRBV10-2|TRBJ1-6
CASVTGEGSPLHF
TGCGCCAGTGTGACGGGGGAAGGTTCACCCCTCCACTTT
>few|TRBD1|TRBV20-1|TRBJ2-1
CSARDGTAPGNEQFF
TGCAGTGCTAGAGATGGGACAGCTCCCGGCAATGAGCAGTTCTTC
>NA|NA|TRBV28|TRBJ2-1
CASRYPGQQFF
TGTGCCAGCCGTTACCCGGGACAGCAGTTCTTC
>many|NA|TRBV7-2|TRBJ2-5
CASSLGLAETQYF
TGTGCCAGCAGCTTGGGTCTAGCAGAGACCCAGTACTTC
>many|NA|TRBV7-9|TRBJ2-3
CASSLEVTDTQYF
TGTGCCAGCAGCTTAGAGGTCACAGATACGCAGTATTTT
>few|TRBD1|TRBV12-3/TRBV12-4|TRBJ1-2
CASSFLVPGKRQGKDTDGYTF
TGTGCCAGCAGTTTCCTGGTACCCGGGAAGAGACAGGGGAAAGATACCGATGGCTACACCTTC
>few|TRBD1|TRBV20-1|TRBJ1-1
CSAADRDTEAFF
TGCAGTGCTGCTGACAGGGACACTGAAGCTTTCTTT
>NA|TRBD2|TRBV7-9|TRBJ2-5
CASSPFYGTSGEETQYF
TGTGCCAGCAGCCCTTTCTACGGGACTAGCGGCGAAGAGACCCAGTACTTC
>NA|NA|TRBV6-4|TRBJ2-2
CASSGRPYLGGELFF
TGTGCCAGCAGTGGTCGCCCTTATTTGGGCGGGGAGCTGTTTTTT
>NA|NA|TRBV14|TRBJ1-6
CASSPRDSYNSPLHF
TGTGCCAGCAGCCCTCGGGACTCCTATAATTCACCCCTCCACTTT
>many|NA|TRBV7-9|TRBJ1-1
CASSLSAGRTEAFF
TGTGCCAGCAGCTTATCGGCAGGGCGAACTGAAGCTTTCTTT
>NA|TRBD2|TRBV20-1|TRBJ2-1
CSAPPGSSGPYNEQFF
TGCAGTGCTCCCCCCGGTAGTAGCGGGCCTTACAATGAGCAGTTCTTC
>once|NA|TRBV5-1|TRBJ1-1
CASSSWTETMNTEAFF
TGCGCCAGCAGCTCCTGGACCGAGACTATGAACACTGAAGCTTTCTTT
>many|NA|TRBV7-9|TRBJ1-2
CASSSYGESYTF
TGTGCCAGCAGCTCTTACGGGGAAAGCTACACCTTC